This TCR beta chain was profiled in a study of T cells after somatic rescue of genetic block. Generated by immunoSEQ multiplex PCR, the TCRdb table keeps only in-frame clones and is missing some. Seen here are approximately 88,000 clones, approximately 90% observed once, and the top ten hold approximately 1.5%. The V end lost 5 bases, the J end lost 5 bases, and 20 bases lay between the germline ends. The CDR3 has 16 amino acids. Per the germline V gene, CDR1 is MDHEN and CDR2 is SYDVKM. This clonotype originated in a woman between 18 and 29 years old. Sequencing was done on a sample of peripheral blood mononuclear cells (PBMCs). The V and J genes are TRBV28 and TRBJ2-3; D may be TRBD1 (6 bases). CDR3 sequence: CASSPVAKDRKDTQYF. The CDR3 DNA is TGTGCCAGCAGTCCCGTAGCGAAAGACAGGAAAGATACGCAGTATTTT.